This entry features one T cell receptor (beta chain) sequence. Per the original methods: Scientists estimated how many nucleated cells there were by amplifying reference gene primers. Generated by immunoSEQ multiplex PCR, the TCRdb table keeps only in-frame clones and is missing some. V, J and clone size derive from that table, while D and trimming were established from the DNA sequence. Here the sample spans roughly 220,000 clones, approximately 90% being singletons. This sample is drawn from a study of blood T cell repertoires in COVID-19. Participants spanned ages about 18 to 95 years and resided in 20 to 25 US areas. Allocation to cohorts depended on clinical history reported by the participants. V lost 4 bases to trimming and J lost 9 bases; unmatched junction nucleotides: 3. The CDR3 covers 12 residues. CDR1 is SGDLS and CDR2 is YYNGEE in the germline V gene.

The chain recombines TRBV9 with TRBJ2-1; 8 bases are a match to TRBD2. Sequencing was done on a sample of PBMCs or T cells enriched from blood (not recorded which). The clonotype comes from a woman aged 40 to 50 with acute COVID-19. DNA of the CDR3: TGTGCCAGCAGCCCCGGGGGGGTTGAGCAGTTCTTC. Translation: CASSPGGVEQFF.